This TCR beta chain was sequenced in a study of blood T cell repertoires in COVID-19. On the study more broadly: Samples of COVID-19 (acute and convalescent) were obtained from the United States, Italy and Spain. In each case, the material was cDNA or gDNA derived from T cells, B-cell-depleted T cells, or PBMCs.

In the original processing: For nucleated cells, counts were estimated from reference gene primer amplification. Sequencing used immunoSEQ multiplex PCR; TCRdb keeps in-frame clones, though not all of them. The V and J calls and clone size come from that table; D and trimming were worked out from the DNA. The repertoire holds 200,000 to 300,000 clones, with 86% as singletons. With 2 bases removed from V and 2 bases from J, the gap between germline ends came to 11 bases. The CDR3 runs to 15 residues. Germline V gene lookup returns CDR1 SGHTA and CDR2 FQGNSA. Specimen: peripheral blood. The chain is built from TRBV7-2 and TRBJ2-3; D uncertain. This TCR was recovered from a man older than 75 with acute or convalescent COVID-19. Here the CDR3 DNA reads TGTGCCAGCAGCTTAAGGCAGGCCTACACAGATACGCAGTATTTT. It yields the protein CASSLRQAYTDTQYF.